The present T cell receptor (beta chain) was sequenced within a study of identical twins. MiXCR, applied by TCRdb to the 5' RACE reads, yields one record per CDR3 protein. This sample carries some 590,000 distinct CDR3 sequences, more than 9% of them seen once, and the ten largest clones take under 3%. This clonotype was observed many times. Antigen specificity is unknown. Overall study results and limits: Zero-insertion analyses might be partly confounded by invariant T cells like MAIT and iNKT. Interpretation of the results relied on cross-sectional statistical analysis and not on following the same donors.

The V gene's germline CDR1 is MDHEN and CDR2 SYDVKM. V was pared by 2 bases and J by 6 bases, with 11 bases between. This CDR3 spans 14 amino acids. These data also featured in a second study, about yellow fever vaccine responses in identical twins.

Sample: PBMCs. The chain links TRBV28 to TRBJ2-1; D may be TRBD1 (6 bases). The source is a woman younger than 35 in good health. For the CDR3, the DNA is TGTGCCAGCAGTTTAAGGAGAGGGGGCAATGAGCAGTTCTTC. It yields the protein CASSLRRGGNEQFF.